The clone carrying this T cell receptor (beta chain) came up once. The data were obtained in a study of PD-L1 blockade in urothelial cancer. Time point: pretreatment peripheral blood. The table came from immunoSEQ multiplex PCR; TCRdb's copy has only in-frame clones and leaves some out. This sample has fewer than 60,000 clones, with about 80% found just once. This receptor was identified in a man aged 65 to 85 with urothelial cancer. This specimen consisted of PBMCs, obtained around atezolizumab (anti-PD-L1) treatment.

CDR3 nucleotides: TGTGCCAGCAGCGTAAGGCTAGCGGGAGAGGATACGCAGTATTTT. This gives the protein CASSVRLAGEDTQYF. The V call is TRBV9, the J call TRBJ2-3; 10 positions match TRBD2. CDR1 is SGDLS, CDR2 YYNGEE, per germline. The CDR3 loop spans 15 amino acids. V was clipped by 1 base and J by 6 bases; unmatched bases: 5. The entire variable domain, with the rest obtained from reference TRBV9 and TRBJ2-3, is as follows: DSGVTQTPKHLITATGQRVTLRCSPRSGDLSVYWYQQSLDQGLQFLIQYYNGEERAKGNILERFSAQQFPDLHSELNLSSLELGDSALYFCASSVRLAGEDTQYFGPGTRLTVL.